This TCR beta chain was sequenced during a study of cytomegalovirus exposure and HLA in healthy donors. Study context: Of the donors genotyped, approximately 410 in all, around 76% fell in the Caucasian-associated ancestry cluster. Findings and caveats of the study: Immune exposure was documented only through CMV serostatus.

This clone was seen only a few times. The antigen is unknown. The ends lost 4 bases at V and 5 bases at J; junction bases unmatched: 9. This CDR3 comprises 16 residues. CDR1 is SGHTA, CDR2 FQGNSA, per germline. 60 Vbeta and 13 Jbeta primers were used in PCR. TCRdb's copy holds only in-frame clones and misses some; the assay was immunoSEQ multiplex PCR. Here the sample spans about 150,000 clones, about two thirds being singletons. This TCR came from a woman in her late teens or twenties in good health and CMV-seronegative. Sequences were obtained from PBMCs. The chain links TRBV7-2 to TRBJ2-2, with 8 positions matching TRBD1. CDR3: CASSYRQGSTTGELFF. The CDR3, as DNA: TGTGCCAGCAGCTACCGACAGGGGTCGACGACCGGGGAGCTGTTTTTT.